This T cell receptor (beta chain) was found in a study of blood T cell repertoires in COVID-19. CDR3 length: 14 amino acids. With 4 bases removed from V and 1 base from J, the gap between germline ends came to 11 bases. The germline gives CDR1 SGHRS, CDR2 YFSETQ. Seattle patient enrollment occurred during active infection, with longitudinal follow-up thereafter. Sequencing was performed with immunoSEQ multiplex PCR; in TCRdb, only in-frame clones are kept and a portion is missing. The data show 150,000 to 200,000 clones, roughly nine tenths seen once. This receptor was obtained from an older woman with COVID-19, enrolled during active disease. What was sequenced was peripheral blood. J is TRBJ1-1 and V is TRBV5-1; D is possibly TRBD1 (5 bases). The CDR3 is CASSPVTGNTEAFF. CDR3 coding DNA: TGCGCCAGCAGCCCCGTAACAGGGAACACTGAAGCTTTCTTT.